Sequencing of this T cell receptor beta chain was carried out in a study of tissue T cells after allogeneic stem cell transplantation. The time point is: mouse harvest day 14 after allogeneic transplant. Each mouse received 10^7 T-cell-depleted marrow cells plus 10^6 splenic CD5+ T cells by tail vein. TCRdb's table, derived via immunoSEQ multiplex PCR, lists solely in-frame clones and lacks some. Among approximately 550 clones listed, 51% were seen once. Material: blood. These receptors were taken from a female BALB/c mouse given C57BL/6 T cells with graft-versus-host disease after an allogeneic hematopoietic cell transplant.

Points on this clone: Gene names denote mouse genes. The DNA ends 1 residue before the CDR3 does, and the rest of the CDR3 is filled in from the germline J gene. V gene TRBV5 combines with J gene TRBJ2-7, with TRBD2 identical over 11 bases. V shed 6 bases and J 6 bases; nucleotides not matched to a gene: 4. The CDR3 is 13 amino acids. Germline loops: CDR1 LGHNA, CDR2 YNLKQL (reference sequence). This chain's CDR3 is CASRDWGGREQYF. CDR3 DNA (partial): TGTGCCAGCAGAGACTGGGGGGGGCGTGAACAGTAC.